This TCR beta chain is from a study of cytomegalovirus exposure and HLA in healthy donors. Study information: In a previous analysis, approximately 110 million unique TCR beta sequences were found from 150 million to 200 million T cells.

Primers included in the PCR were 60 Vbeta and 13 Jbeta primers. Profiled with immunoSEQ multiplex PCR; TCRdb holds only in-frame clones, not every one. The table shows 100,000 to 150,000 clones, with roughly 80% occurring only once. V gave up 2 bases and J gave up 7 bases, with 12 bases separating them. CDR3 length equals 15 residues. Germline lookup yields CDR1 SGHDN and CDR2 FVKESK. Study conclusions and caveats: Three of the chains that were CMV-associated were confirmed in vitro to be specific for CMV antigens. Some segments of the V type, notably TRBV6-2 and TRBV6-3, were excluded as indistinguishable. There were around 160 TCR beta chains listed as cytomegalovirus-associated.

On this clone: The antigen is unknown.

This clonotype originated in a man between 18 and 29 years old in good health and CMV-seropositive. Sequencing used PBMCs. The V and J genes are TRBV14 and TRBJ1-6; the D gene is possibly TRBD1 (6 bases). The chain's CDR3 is CASSQTTDRNSPLHF. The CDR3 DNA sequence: TGTGCCAGCAGCCAAACCACTGACAGGAATTCACCCCTCCACTTT.